The 30 T cell receptor beta chains below all came from one sample that was sequenced in a study of cytomegalovirus exposure and HLA in healthy donors (dated by TCRdb to about 2017). The library was made by the immunoSEQ multiplex PCR assay. The multiplex PCR relied on a mix of 60 forward primers for TCR Vbeta segments and 13 reverse primers for TCR Jbeta segments. TCRdb mirrors the immuneACCESS table, restricted to in-frame sequences. Some clones are absent from its copies; in checked studies, under half trace to an unresolved V gene, and the reason for the others is unknown. Recorded for this sample are roughly 200,000 clones; more than 9.5% of them occurred a single time. The ten biggest clones cover less than 8.5% of the sample. Sequencing was carried out using PBMCs. Source of these receptors: a middle-aged man in good health and CMV-seropositive.

CDR3 amino acids: CASSPQTVVNSPLHF. The CDR3 coding sequence is TGTGCCAGCAGTCCCCAGACAGTCGTCAATTCACCCCTCCACTTT. The V call is TRBV6-1, the J call TRBJ1-6; maybe TRBD1 (5 bases). The CDR3 is 15 residues long. The V and J ends lost 5 bases and 7 bases respectively, with 15 bases between them. Germline-derived CDR1 and CDR2 are MNHNS and SASEGT.

This clone was counted between two and nine times. The chain has TRBV30 and TRBJ2-1; a weak D match, TRBD1 (6 bases). CDR1 and CDR2 (germline): GTSNPN, SVGIG (reference sequence). This CDR3 spans 14 amino acids. Trimming removed 2 bases at V and 4 bases at J, with 12 bases between. This CDR3 reads CAWSLGQSYNEQFF. Written as DNA, the CDR3 is TGTGCCTGGAGTTTGGGACAATCTTACAATGAGCAGTTCTTC.

This clone appeared a few times. The rearrangement uses TRBV7-9 and TRBJ2-1; 9 bases fit TRBD1. CDR3 length: 16 amino acids. The trim removed 4 bases at V and 5 bases at J, leaving 9 bases unmatched. CDR1 SEHNR and CDR2 FQNEAQ come from the germline V gene (reference sequence). The CDR3: CASSYLWTGANNEQFF. DNA of the CDR3: TGTGCCAGCAGCTACCTCTGGACAGGGGCGAACAATGAGCAGTTCTTC.

The V gene is TRBV30, the J gene TRBJ2-7, with D perhaps TRBD2 (5 bases). The CDR3 is 13 amino acids. V lost 0 bases and J 6 bases, leaving 12 bases between the germline ends. CDR1 and CDR2 from the germline V gene are GTSNPN and SVGIG (reference sequence). The CDR3 nucleotides are TGTGCCTGGAGTGTGCAATACGAGGGCGAGCAGTACTTC. It translates to CAWSVQYEGEQYF.

This clone has a handful of counts. The rearrangement links TRBV14 to TRBJ2-3, with TRBD2 matching 7 bases. Germline loops: CDR1 SGHDN, CDR2 FVKESK. Germline trimming cut 0 bases from V and 6 bases from J; bases unmatched to any gene: 9. CDR3 length equals 16 residues. The CDR3 nucleotides read TGTGCCAGCAGCCAAGATTTTGGGACTACTCCCGATACGCAGTATTTT. Its translation is CASSQDFGTTPDTQYF.

The rearrangement links TRBV11-2 to TRBJ1-1; 10 bases map to TRBD1. The J segment lost 8 bases and the V segment lost 1 base, leaving 4 bases of the junction unmatched. The CDR3 length is 14 residues. Germline V gives CDR1 SGHAT, CDR2 FQNNGV. CDR3 DNA sequence: TGTGCCAGCAGCTTAGCCTGGACAGGGGGAGAAGCTTTCTTT. Its translation is CASSLAWTGGEAFF.

This clone was observed a few times. The rearrangement uses TRBV6-5 and TRBJ1-2; TRBD1 matches 9 bases. With 7 bases clipped from V and 7 bases from J, the junction kept 10 bases outside the gene matches. Per the germline V gene, CDR1 is MNHEY and CDR2 is SVGAGI. The CDR3 consists of 14 residues. The CDR3 reads CASNPGQGYSGYTF. Here the CDR3 DNA reads TGTGCCAGCAATCCCGGACAGGGGTATAGTGGCTACACCTTC.

The J gene is TRBJ1-1, the V gene TRBV5-6; unclear D gene. Looked up from germline, CDR1 is SGHDT and CDR2 is YYEEEE. This CDR3 spans 14 amino acids. The V and J ends lost 1 base and 2 bases respectively, with 9 bases between them. The CDR3 protein is CASSLTGGNTEAFF. CDR3 DNA sequence: TGTGCCAGCAGCTTGACTGGCGGAAACACTGAAGCTTTCTTT.

This clone was seen a handful of times. The chain employs TRBV5-4 and TRBJ2-7; 10 bases fit TRBD1. The CDR3 extends over 16 amino acids. V shed 2 bases, J shed 1 base, and the junction held 6 bases outside the gene matches. From germline, CDR1 is SGHNT and CDR2 YYREEE (reference sequence). The CDR3 sequence: CASSFSTGGLSYEQYV. The DNA of the CDR3 is TGTGCCAGCAGCTTTTCGACAGGGGGCCTTTCCTACGAGCAGTACGTC.

The rearrangement uses TRBV6-1 and TRBJ1-2; a possible D gene is TRBD1 (5 bases). The CDR3 extends over 14 amino acids. Trimming cost V 3 bases and J 7 bases, with 15 bases left between them. Germline CDR1 reads MNHNS; CDR2 reads SASEGT. CDR3 loop: CASSESGQAAGYTF. The CDR3 nucleotides are TGTGCCAGCAGTGAGTCAGGGCAGGCTGCTGGCTACACCTTC.

In its sample, this clone was seen a few times. The rearrangement uses TRBV2 and TRBJ2-6; weak D call: TRBD1 (6 bases). The CDR3 contains 16 residues. The V end was cut by 4 bases, the J end by 1 base, with 11 bases between. Germline assignment: CDR1 SNHLY and CDR2 FYNNEI. CDR3 protein: CASSGNRVSGANVLTF. The CDR3 DNA sequence: TGTGCCAGCAGTGGAAACAGGGTATCTGGGGCCAACGTCCTGACTTTC. Full variable domain (missing parts from reference TRBV2 and TRBJ2-6): EPEVTQTPSHQVTQMGQEVILRCVPISNHLYFYWYRQILGQKVEFLVSFYNNEISEKSEIFDDQFSVERPDGSNFTLKIRSTKLEDSAMYFCASSGNRVSGANVLTFGAGSRLTVL.

This clone was detected only a few times. The chain uses TRBV6-6 and TRBJ2-3; 8 nucleotides match TRBD1. This CDR3 has 15 residues. Germline V gene data show CDR1 as MNHNY and CDR2 as SVGAGI (reference sequence). J gave up 2 bases and V 3 bases, and 4 bases lay outside the gene matches. This CDR3 is CASSYQGANTDTQYF. Here the CDR3 DNA reads TGTGCCAGCAGTTATCAGGGGGCGAACACAGATACGCAGTATTTT.

This clone was observed a handful of times. The CDR3 DNA follows: TGTGCCAGCAGTGAAGAACTCAGGGGGTCCGGCTACACCTTC. It yields the protein CASSEELRGSGYTF. The rearrangement joins TRBV2 to TRBJ1-2, with 7 bases matching TRBD1. Germline CDR1 is SNHLY and CDR2 is FYNNEI. V dropped 1 base and J dropped 8; count of bases not matched to a gene: 7. The CDR3 contains 14 residues. The variable domain in full, completed from reference TRBV2 and TRBJ1-2, reads EPEVTQTPSHQVTQMGQEVILRCVPISNHLYFYWYRQILGQKVEFLVSFYNNEISEKSEIFDDQFSVERPDGSNFTLKIRSTKLEDSAMYFCASSEELRGSGYTFGSGTRLTVV.

This clone was seen only a few times. The chain has TRBV29-1 and TRBJ1-1; D is unclear. This CDR3 has 14 residues. Trimming removed 7 bases from V and 5 bases from J, with 20 bases in between. Germline assignment: CDR1 SQVTM and CDR2 ANQGSEA. In nucleotides, the CDR3 is TGCAGCGCCGAGGCCCGGGCGGGGTGGACTGAAGCTTTCTTT. This codes for CSAEARAGWTEAFF.

This clone was observed a few times. The chain has TRBV7-2 and TRBJ2-7; the D gene is possibly TRBD2 (6 bases). The CDR3 contains 13 residues. V was trimmed by 6 bases and J by 6 bases, leaving 15 bases between them. Germline CDR1 is SGHTA and CDR2 is FQGNSA. The CDR3 DNA sequence: TGTGCCAGCAGTCGGCAGGGAGGTTTCGAGCAGTACGTC. It specifies CASSRQGGFEQYV.

This clone was counted between two and nine times. This sequence joins TRBV5-1 and TRBJ1-1; possibly TRBD1 for D (5 bases). Germline CDR1 reads SGHRS; CDR2 reads YFSETQ. This CDR3 is 15 amino acids long. The V end was cut by 4 bases, the J end by 0 bases, with 13 bases between. CDR3 bases: TGCGCCAGCAGCCAACAGGTTTCAATGAACACTGAAGCTTTCTTT. Its translation is CASSQQVSMNTEAFF.

As to this clone: The junction departs from germline at one end; a sequencing error may be responsible. The chain is built from TRBV25-1 and TRBJ1-2, with D perhaps matching TRBD1 (6 bases). Germline values: CDR1 MGHDK, CDR2 SYGVNS. The CDR3 spans 11 residues. The CDR3 is CTSSGGGGYTF. The CDR3 nucleotides read TGTACCAGCAGTGGGGGCGGTGGCTACACCTTC.

This clone was detected only a few times. The chain combines TRBV6-6 with TRBJ2-3, with a possible D match to TRBD2 (6 bases). This CDR3 contains 16 residues. Germline values: CDR1 MNHNY, CDR2 SVGAGI (reference sequence). V was trimmed by 5 bases and J by 7 bases, leaving 22 bases between them. This CDR3 is CASSPLGAGSGNTQYF. DNA for the CDR3: TGTGCCAGCAGTCCCCTTGGGGCGGGGTCAGGGAATACGCAGTATTTT.

The chain employs TRBV28 and TRBJ1-6, with D hard to call. V lost 7 bases, J lost 6 bases, and 7 bases lay in between. There are 12 residues in the CDR3. CDR1 MDHEN and CDR2 SYDVKM come from the germline V gene. The CDR3, as DNA: TGTGCCAGCACGGAGGGTAATTCACCCCTCCACTTT. It yields the protein CASTEGNSPLHF.

The sample holds a few counts of this clone. This chain joins TRBV6-5 and TRBJ1-1, with 8 bases that match TRBD1. The J segment lost 2 bases and the V segment lost 7 bases, leaving 3 bases of the junction unmatched. CDR3 length: 13 amino acids. Germline loops: CDR1 MNHEY, CDR2 SVGAGI. The DNA of the CDR3 is TGTGCCAGCAAAGGACAGGGCAACACTGAAGCTTTCTTT. Translation gives CASKGQGNTEAFF.

This clone was observed a few times. The gene calls are TRBV20-1 and TRBJ2-3; weak D call: TRBD2 (5 bases). The CDR3 is 11 amino acids. Between the trimmed V and J ends, which lost 2 bases and 6 bases, there was a span of 6 bases. Looked up from germline, CDR1 is DFQATT and CDR2 is SNEGSKA (reference sequence). The chain's CDR3 is CSARSGDTQYF. The CDR3, as DNA: TGCAGTGCTAGATCGGGGGATACGCAGTATTTT.

This clone was picked up a small number of times. The chain employs TRBV2 and TRBJ2-2; tentative D call: TRBD1 (5 bases). Trimming removed 5 bases at V and 2 bases at J, with 9 bases between. Germline V lookup: CDR1 SNHLY, CDR2 FYNNEI. The CDR3 loop spans 14 amino acids. Here the CDR3 reads CASSFRVNTGELFF. The CDR3 DNA follows: TGTGCCAGCAGTTTCAGGGTCAACACCGGGGAGCTGTTTTTT.

The CDR3 DNA sequence: TGTGCCAGCTCGGGCCAGGGGAGCTCCTACGAGCAGTACTTC. It codes for CASSGQGSSYEQYF. The chain carries TRBV2 and TRBJ2-5; perhaps TRBD1 as D (6 bases). With the DNA end fitting TRBJ2-7 better, the J assignment may be wrong. Germline V gene data show CDR1 as SNHLY and CDR2 as FYNNEI. The CDR3 runs 14 residues.

This clone was seen only a few times. Other nucleotide sequences in the sample specify the same CDR3. The genes are TRBV6-5 and TRBJ1-1; D unclear. Germline-derived CDR1 and CDR2 are MNHEY and SVGAGI. V was pared by 0 bases and J by 0 bases, with 5 bases between. The CDR3 spans 14 residues. CDR3 in DNA: TGTGCCAGCAGTTACTCGACTGTGAACACTGAAGCTTTCTTT. Amino acid sequence: CASSYSTVNTEAFF.

This clone was observed a few times. The chain has TRBV7-9 and TRBJ1-2; 8 positions agree with TRBD1. The ends lost 5 bases at V and 2 bases at J; junction bases unmatched: 4. Germline CDR1 reads SEHNR; CDR2 reads FQNEAQ (reference sequence). This CDR3 contains 14 residues. The DNA for the CDR3 is TGTGCCAGCAGCCCTACAGGGGGGAACTATGGCTACACCTTC. Amino acids: CASSPTGGNYGYTF.

The chain combines TRBV29-1 with TRBJ1-2, with 8 bases matching TRBD1. Per the germline V gene, CDR1 is SQVTM and CDR2 is ANQGSEA. The CDR3 length is 13 residues. With 4 bases clipped from V and 8 bases from J, the junction kept 9 bases outside the gene matches. In DNA, the CDR3 is TGCAGCGTTGCGAGGCAGGGGGCGATCGGCTACACCTTC. This encodes CSVARQGAIGYTF.

This clone showed up just a few times. J is TRBJ2-7 and V is TRBV2; perhaps TRBD1 as D (6 bases). Germline-derived CDR1 and CDR2 are SNHLY and FYNNEI. The CDR3 contains 13 residues. With 8 bases removed from V and 4 bases from J, the gap between germline ends came to 15 bases. The CDR3 sequence: CASCRTELYEQYV. The DNA for the CDR3 is TGTGCCAGCTGCCGGACAGAATTATACGAGCAGTACGTC.

This clone was detected only a few times. This rearrangement joins TRBV21-1 to TRBJ1-5; TRBD1, the table's D call, was not compared with the DNA. TRBV21-1 is a known pseudogene. The CDR3 loop spans 17 amino acids. The CDR3 is CASSKVARGRSNQPQHF. CDR3 coding DNA: TGTGCCAGCAGCAAAGTGGCCAGGGGGCGTAGCAATCAGCCCCAGCATTTT.

This clone turned up a few times. The chain has TRBV9 and TRBJ2-5; D not resolved. Germline V CDR1 and CDR2: SGDLS, YYNGEE. Deletions cut 0 bases from V and 2 bases from J, with 5 bases between. CDR3 length equals 13 residues. CDR3 loop: CASSVAQQETQYF. Here the CDR3 DNA reads TGTGCCAGCAGCGTAGCACAGCAAGAGACCCAGTACTTC.

This clone was observed a few times. This sequence joins TRBV15 and TRBJ2-5; tentatively, D is TRBD2 (6 bases). The CDR3 is 13 amino acids. The V and J ends lost 1 base and 3 bases respectively, with 6 bases between them. The germline gives CDR1 LNHNV, CDR2 YYDKDF (reference sequence). DNA for the CDR3: TGTGCCACCAGCAGAGGGGGGGAAGAGACCCAGTACTTC. Translating gives CATSRGGEETQYF.